Given below is one T cell receptor beta chain in context. Antigen unknown. Germline V gene sequence: CDR1 KGHSH, CDR2 LQKENI. The CDR3 has 13 amino acids. The data belong to a study of monozygotic twins with inflammatory bowel disease. Findings of the study overall: Among twins, concordant and discordant pairs did not differ in repertoire similarity, possibly from limited power. IBD patients shared fewer clonotypes with other individuals than healthy twins, especially patients with disease activity signs.

TCRdb reprocessed the 5' RACE reads and keeps a single row for each CDR3 protein, giving no DNA. The table for this sample gives about 380,000 distinct CDR3 sequences. The specimen sequenced was blood. This TCR was sampled from a human donor with ulcerative colitis or Crohn's disease, or a healthy co-twin of an affected twin (not recorded which). V gene TRBV18 combines with J gene TRBJ1-2. CDR3 region: CASSPVISYGYTF.